This entry lists 11 T cell receptor beta chains sequenced from one sample in a study of cytomegalovirus exposure and HLA in healthy donors. Primers for the PCR totalled 60 Vbeta and 13 Jbeta. Sequencing was performed with immunoSEQ multiplex PCR; in TCRdb, only in-frame clones are kept and a portion is missing. Counted here are about 140,000 clones, around 80% occurring once; the ten biggest clones make up around 7%. The sample consisted of PBMCs. The receptor set was obtained from a man between 35 and 55 years old in good health and CMV-seropositive.

CDR3 coding DNA: TGTGCCAGCAGCGTAATGGGACTAGATACAGATACGCAGTATTTT. The encoded protein is CASSVMGLDTDTQYF. This chain uses TRBV11-3 with TRBJ2-3; 8 bases align to TRBD2. V dropped 5 bases and J dropped 3; count of bases not matched to a gene: 7. Germline lookup yields CDR1 SGHNT and CDR2 YENEEA. This CDR3 has 15 residues.

The V and J genes are TRBV5-1 and TRBJ2-1; tentative D call: TRBD2 (6 bases). Trimming removed 2 bases at V and 5 bases at J, with 11 bases between. The length of the CDR3 is 14 residues. Germline V gives CDR1 SGHRS, CDR2 YFSETQ. The CDR3 protein is CASSFRGNHNEQFF. The CDR3 nucleotides are TGCGCCAGCAGCTTTCGCGGGAATCACAATGAGCAGTTCTTC.

This clone was seen a few times. The chain couples TRBV5-4 to TRBJ1-2; 8 positions agree with TRBD1. Germline CDR1 SGHNT, CDR2 YYREEE (reference sequence). The CDR3 is 13 residues long. V lost 4 bases and J lost 6; bases outside the gene matches: 5. The CDR3 DNA reads as TGTGCCAGCAGCCCTCAGGGGGCGGATGGCTACACCTTC. Encoded protein: CASSPQGADGYTF.

V and J are TRBV6-5 and TRBJ2-2; 8 positions agree with TRBD1. The V segment lost 0 bases and the J segment 4 bases; nucleotides outside the gene matches: 1. Germline CDR1 MNHEY, CDR2 SVGAGI. CDR3 length: 15 amino acids. The CDR3: CASSYSRGRTGELFF. CDR3 nucleotide sequence: TGTGCCAGCAGTTACTCCAGGGGGCGCACCGGGGAGCTGTTTTTT.

V and J are TRBV19 and TRBJ2-1; TRBD2 is a possible D gene (6 bases). Trimming pared 3 bases from V and 4 bases from J, leaving 13 bases between. Germline-derived CDR1 and CDR2 are LNHDA and SQIVND (reference sequence). CDR3 length equals 15 residues. CDR3 DNA sequence: TGTGCCAGTAGTATGGCTAGCGCCCAATACAATGAGCAGTTCTTC. Encoded protein: CASSMASAQYNEQFF.

Only a few counts were recorded for this clone. The chain joins TRBV7-9 to TRBJ1-2; a possible D gene is TRBD1 (6 bases). Germline values: CDR1 SEHNR, CDR2 FQNEAQ (reference sequence). V dropped 0 bases and J dropped 8 bases, with 16 bases sitting between them. The CDR3 totals 15 residues. Here the CDR3 DNA reads TGTGCCAGCAGCTTAGCGGTCCCACAGGGCTCGGGCTACACCTTC. Amino acid sequence: CASSLAVPQGSGYTF.

This clone was recorded only once. The V and J genes are TRBV7-9 and TRBJ2-7, with TRBD1 matching over 8 bases. This CDR3 region has 15 residues. CDR1 and CDR2 (germline): SEHNR, FQNEAQ (reference sequence). Losses at the gene ends were 4 bases for V and 0 bases for J; bases not matched to a gene: 5. The CDR3 spells CASSWTGTLSYEQYF. The CDR3 coding sequence is TGTGCCAGCAGCTGGACAGGGACACTCTCCTACGAGCAGTACTTC. The whole variable domain, remainder taken from reference TRBV7-9 and TRBJ2-7, is DTGVSQNPRHKITKRGQNVTFRCDPISEHNRLYWYRQTLGQGPEFLTYFQNEAQLEKSRLLSDRFSAERPKGSFSTLEIQRTEQGDSAMYLCASSWTGTLSYEQYFGPGTRLTVT.

This clone was seen just once. This chain joins TRBV5-4 and TRBJ1-1; D may be TRBD1 (6 bases). V was shortened by 0 bases and J by 3 bases, with 9 bases between the two germline ends. Germline V CDR1 and CDR2: SGHNT, YYREEE (reference sequence). This CDR3 spans 14 amino acids. CDR3 residues: CASSLGQAYTEAFF. CDR3 coding DNA: TGTGCCAGCAGCTTGGGACAGGCTTACACTGAAGCTTTCTTT.

The chain uses TRBV16 and TRBJ2-4, with 10 positions matching TRBD1. Looked up from germline, CDR1 is KGHSY and CDR2 is FQNENV. The CDR3 covers 16 residues. V gave up 1 base and J gave up 5 bases; unmatched junction bases: 5. The CDR3 loop reads CASSQLLGTGENIQYF. For the CDR3, the DNA is TGTGCCAGCAGCCAATTACTCGGGACAGGGGAAAACATTCAGTACTTC.

This chain joins TRBV30 and TRBJ1-5; 10 bases fit TRBD1. Germline-derived CDR1 and CDR2 are GTSNPN and SVGIG (reference sequence). Trimming took 5 bases from V and 5 from J; bases not matched to a gene: 3. The CDR3 covers 13 residues. Here the CDR3 reads CAWAGTGDQPQHF. The CDR3 bases are TGTGCCTGGGCCGGGACAGGGGATCAGCCCCAGCATTTT.

This clone was counted a single time. The rearrangement links TRBV27 to TRBJ2-3, with 10 bases aligning to TRBD2. Unmatched junction bases numbered 2, after V lost 2 bases and J lost 3 bases. Germline CDR1 is MNHEY and CDR2 is SMNVEV (reference sequence). CDR3 length: 15 residues. This CDR3 reads CASSLLTSGTDTQYF. The CDR3 DNA sequence: TGTGCCAGCAGTTTACTGACTAGCGGGACAGATACGCAGTATTTT.